The source of this TCR beta chain is a study of PD-L1 blockade in urothelial cancer (dated by TCRdb to about 2017). Notes on the research overall: Therapy was started in the mid-2010s for all patients, and atezolizumab 1,200 mg was administered intravenously every 3 weeks. In the same patients, pretreatment tumors underwent whole exome sequencing and RNA sequencing in addition to TCR sequencing. Patients had an ECOG performance status of 0 or 1 and had received between 0 and 3 prior chemotherapy regimens. Several patients achieved durable clinical benefit and about 19 did not. Pretreatment blood TCR-seq was available for around 29 patients, at least one posttreatment blood collection was obtained for about 25 patients, and tumor TCR-seq was available for about 25 patients. Pretreatment tumor samples and matched peripheral blood, collected serially before and after atezolizumab treatment, underwent TCR sequencing. About 85% of the roughly 29 patients were identified as males with urothelial cancer of bladder origin, and a prior smoking history was reported by 18 of 29 patients. Blood samples gave a median of approximately 150,000 T cells and some 83,000 unique TCRs, with a median clonality of 0.080. Durable clinical benefit was defined as a progression-free survival longer than 6 months, and TCR features were additionally tested against progression-free survival and overall survival. Blood samples were analyzed at 3 weeks after treatment start (second dose) and at 6 weeks after treatment start. The study was an exploratory multi-omic analysis of somatic, immune and clinical correlates of response to PD-L1 blockade with atezolizumab in urothelial cancer.

The junction shows trimming of 4 bases on V and 3 bases on J, and the gene matches do not reach 12 bases of it. From a lookup of the germline V gene (reference sequence), CDR1 and CDR2 are SEHNR and FQNEAQ. The CDR3 covers 18 residues, taking in both the cysteine and the phenylalanine. CDR3 DNA only is kept here, 54 bases in frame from base 1. Details on this clone: What antigen it recognizes has not been identified. Base qualities are not at hand, and no much larger clone is one base apart.

What the study reported, not specific to this receptor: Because of the small sample size (n = 29) and the many exploratory analyses performed, the results are intended to be regarded as hypothesis-generating. At 3 weeks after the start of treatment, tumor-associated TCR clones in peripheral blood had expanded more in patients with durable benefit (n ≈ 24, p = 0.022). A pretreatment peripheral blood TCR clonality below the median was linked to improved progression-free and overall survival.

Each PCR received spiked-in synthetic TCR analog templates so that absolute template abundance could be estimated from read counts. TCRbeta CDR3 regions were amplified from genomic DNA with bias-controlled V and J gene primers using the immunoSEQ assay. Sequencing of rearranged TCRbeta segments was done at approximately 20X coverage. The published analysis was carried out like this. Sequencing errors were corrected by clustering, and CDR3s were annotated against IMGT so that V, D and J genes could be assigned. Only productive TCRbeta rearrangements were used in downstream analyses, excluding out-of-frame or stop-codon sequences. Clonality was calculated as one minus the Shannon entropy normalized by the log of the number of unique productive sequences. Clones differing between time points or between blood and tumor were identified by Fisher's exact test with Benjamini-Hochberg correction at adjusted p below 0.01. Not all clones reach the TCRdb copy of this immuneACCESS table, which keeps in-frame sequences only. Checked studies attribute under half of the gap to unresolved V genes and leave the rest unexplained. The V and J calls and clone size were taken over from that table, and D and trimming were inferred from the DNA. In this sample the table shows some 80,000 clones, around 90% of which occur a single time. Over 5% of the sample is held by the ten biggest clonotypes.

A cohort of about 31 patients with locally advanced or metastatic urothelial carcinoma, treated at Memorial Sloan Kettering on a trial protocol, was included. Peripheral blood mononuclear cells were collected pretreatment and during treatment, with between 1 and 8 total time points per patient. The Qiagen DNeasy Blood extraction kit was used to purify genomic DNA from total PBMCs and from tumor samples. Collected pretreatment and during treatment, PBMCs were isolated and stored as previously described. This TCR was recovered from a woman aged 70 to 79 with urothelial cancer. Sequenced here: PBMCs, sampled around atezolizumab (anti-PD-L1) treatment. Recombination joined TRBV7-9 with TRBJ2-6, and 7 junction bases match TRBD1. The nucleotide sequence is given as TGTGCCAGCAGCTCCGGACAGGCGCTAATTGGTGGGGCCAACGTCCTGACTTTC. Its translation reads: CASSSGQALIGGANVLTF.